This T cell receptor beta chain is drawn from a study of T cell responses to AZD1222 COVID-19 vaccine. Profiled with immunoSEQ multiplex PCR; TCRdb holds only in-frame clones, not every one. Of some 110,000 clones detected, almost 90% appear once; the ten largest clones hold around 9.6%. The CDR3 is 16 amino acids. V was pared by 3 bases and J by 3 bases, with 14 bases between. The TCR comes from an adult in good health. Sequenced material: peripheral blood, taken on day 0 of AZD1222 vaccination. V usage is TRBV23-1 and J usage is TRBJ2-2, with unresolved D. TRBV23-1 is designated an ORF whose function remains uncertain. CDR3 residues: CASSHPGTPYTGELFF. The CDR3 coding sequence is TGCGCCAGCAGTCACCCCGGTACGCCTTACACCGGGGAGCTGTTTTTT.